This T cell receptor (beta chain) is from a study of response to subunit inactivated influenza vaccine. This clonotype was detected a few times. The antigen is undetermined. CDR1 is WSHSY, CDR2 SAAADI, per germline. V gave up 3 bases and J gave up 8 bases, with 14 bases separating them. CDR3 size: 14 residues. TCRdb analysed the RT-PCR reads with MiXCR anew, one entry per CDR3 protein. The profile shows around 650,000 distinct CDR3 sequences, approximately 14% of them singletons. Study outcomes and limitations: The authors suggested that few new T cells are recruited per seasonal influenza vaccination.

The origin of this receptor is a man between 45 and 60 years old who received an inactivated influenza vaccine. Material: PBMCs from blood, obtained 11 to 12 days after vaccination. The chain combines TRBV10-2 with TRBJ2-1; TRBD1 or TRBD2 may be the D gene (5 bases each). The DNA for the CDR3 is TGCGCCAGCAGTGAACCGGGGACGTCCCATGAGCAGTTCTTC. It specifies CASSEPGTSHEQFF.